Here is one T cell receptor beta chain with its context. The sample belongs to a study of blood T cell repertoires in COVID-19. Cohort 3 donors counted as recovered after two negative PCRs, clearance, or resolved symptoms. Germline V lookup: CDR1 MNHNY, CDR2 SVGAGI (reference sequence). The CDR3 length is 16 residues. Unmatched junction bases numbered 6, after V lost 6 bases and J lost 5 bases. The repertoire was sequenced with immunoSEQ multiplex PCR; TCRdb's copy has only in-frame clones and lacks some. The data contain about 180,000 clones, approximately 80% of them singletons. Source material: PBMCs or T cells enriched from blood (not recorded which). This sequence originates from a woman aged 45-60 years who had recovered from COVID-19. The chain carries TRBV6-6 and TRBJ2-2; 13 bases map to TRBD2. Written as DNA, the CDR3 is TGTGCCAGCAGGGGGGGGACTAGCGGGATTACCGGGGAGCTGTTTTTT. Protein product: CASRGGTSGITGELFF.